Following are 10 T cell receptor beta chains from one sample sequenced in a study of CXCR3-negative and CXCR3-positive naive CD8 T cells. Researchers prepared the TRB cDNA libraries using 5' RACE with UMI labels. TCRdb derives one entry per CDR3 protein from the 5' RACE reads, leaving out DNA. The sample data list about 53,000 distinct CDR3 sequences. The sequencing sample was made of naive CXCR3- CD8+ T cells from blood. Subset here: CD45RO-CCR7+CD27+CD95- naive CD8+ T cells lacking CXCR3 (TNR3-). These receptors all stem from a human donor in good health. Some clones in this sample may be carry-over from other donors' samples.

The CDR3 loop reads CATSRAAVRGLGSYEQYF. The chain combines TRBV15 with TRBJ2-7; TCRdb indicates TRBD1, and absent DNA this call remains unverified. CDR1 is LNHNV, CDR2 YYDKDF, per germline (reference sequence). This CDR3 region has 18 residues.

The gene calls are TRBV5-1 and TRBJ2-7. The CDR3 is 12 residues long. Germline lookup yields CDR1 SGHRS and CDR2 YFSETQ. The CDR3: CASSPHEDEQYF. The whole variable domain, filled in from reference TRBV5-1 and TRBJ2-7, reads KAGVTQTPRYLIKTRGQQVTLSCSPISGHRSVSWYQQTPGQGLQFLFEYFSETQRNKGNFPGRFSGRQFSNSRSEMNVSTLELGDSALYLCASSPHEDEQYFGPGTRLTVT.

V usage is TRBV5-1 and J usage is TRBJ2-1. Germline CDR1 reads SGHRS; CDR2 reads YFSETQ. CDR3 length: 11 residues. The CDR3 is CASSLAGEQFF.

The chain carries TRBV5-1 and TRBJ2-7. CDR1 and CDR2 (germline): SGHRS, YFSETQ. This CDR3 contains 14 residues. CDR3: CASSLGVGNYEQYF.

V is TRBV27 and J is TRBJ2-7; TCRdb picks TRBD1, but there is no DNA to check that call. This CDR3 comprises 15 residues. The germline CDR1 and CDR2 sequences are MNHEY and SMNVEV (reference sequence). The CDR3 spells CASSWGQGWTYEQYF.

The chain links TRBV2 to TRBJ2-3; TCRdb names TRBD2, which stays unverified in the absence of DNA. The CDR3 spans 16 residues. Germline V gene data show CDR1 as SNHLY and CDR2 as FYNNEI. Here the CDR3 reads CASSEVERGGTDTQYF.

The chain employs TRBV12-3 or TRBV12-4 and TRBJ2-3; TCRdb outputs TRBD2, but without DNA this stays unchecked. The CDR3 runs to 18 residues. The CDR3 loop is CASSVTSGSRRAIHTQYF.

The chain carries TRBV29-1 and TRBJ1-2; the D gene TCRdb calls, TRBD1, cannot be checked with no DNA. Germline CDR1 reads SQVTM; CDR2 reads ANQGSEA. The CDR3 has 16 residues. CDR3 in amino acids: CSVEDGTGGWRYGYTF.

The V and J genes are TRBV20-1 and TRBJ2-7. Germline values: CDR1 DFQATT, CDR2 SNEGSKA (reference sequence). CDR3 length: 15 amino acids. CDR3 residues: CSARYFLADSYEQYF.

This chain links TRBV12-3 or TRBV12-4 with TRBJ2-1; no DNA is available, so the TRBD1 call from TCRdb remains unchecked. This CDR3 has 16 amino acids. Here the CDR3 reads CASSLAGGLSYNEQFF.